Each of the 23 T cell receptor beta chains below was sequenced from the same sample in a study of blood T cell repertoires in COVID-19. Only in-frame clones appear in the TCRdb table, and some are missing; sequencing was by immunoSEQ multiplex PCR. Of roughly 260,000 clones listed, 91% are singletons. Sequenced sample: PBMCs or T cells enriched from blood (not recorded which). The receptors were sampled from a human donor in a cohort exposed to, infected with or recovered from COVID-19 (not recorded which). The donor label of this sample is uncertain.

The rearrangement uses TRBV3-1 (or the pseudogene TRBV3-2) and TRBJ1-2; 10 bases are a match to TRBD1. The CDR3 contains 15 residues. J was trimmed by 7 bases and V by 4 bases; bases with no gene match: 9. The germline gives CDR1 LGHDT, CDR2 YNNKEL (reference sequence). The CDR3 bases are TGTGCCAGCAGCCCCCGACAGGGGGCCGAGGTTGGCTACACCTTC. Translation gives CASSPRQGAEVGYTF.

The V gene is TRBV2, the J gene TRBJ2-3, with TRBD2 identical over 8 bases. After removal of 6 bases from V and 4 bases from J, the junction contained 6 bases not matched to a gene. This CDR3 has 14 amino acids. The germline V gene encodes CDR1 SNHLY and CDR2 FYNNEI. The CDR3 bases are TGTGCCAGCAGCGCCGGGACTAGACCAGATACGCAGTATTTT. Translation gives CASSAGTRPDTQYF.

J is TRBJ1-2 and V is TRBV15; possibly TRBD1 for D (6 bases). CDR1 and CDR2 from the germline V gene are LNHNV and YYDKDF (reference sequence). V gave up 6 bases and J gave up 5 bases, with 13 bases separating them. The CDR3 is 13 residues long. CDR3 sequence (DNA): TGTGCCACCAGTGGGTTACAGGGTTATGGCTACACCTTC. It encodes CATSGLQGYGYTF.

V gene TRBV6-5 combines with J gene TRBJ1-2; D gene ambiguous. The CDR3 consists of 15 residues. Between the trimmed V and J ends, which lost 0 bases and 4 bases, there was a span of 12 bases. The germline V gene encodes CDR1 MNHEY and CDR2 SVGAGI. This chain's CDR3 is CASSYSGGALYGYTF. The CDR3, as DNA: TGTGCCAGCAGTTACTCGGGAGGAGCCCTCTATGGCTACACCTTC.

The CDR3 DNA is TGTGCCAGCAGCGCGACTATAGGCCCGGGGACCGGGGAGCTGTTTTTT. As protein: CASSATIGPGTGELFF. The chain has TRBV5-4 and TRBJ2-2; possible D gene TRBD2, 5 bases. The CDR3 sequence is 16 residues long. Germline V CDR1 and CDR2: SGHNT, YYREEE (reference sequence). V gave up 4 bases and J gave up 5 bases, with 18 bases separating them.

V and J are TRBV7-2 and TRBJ2-7; the D is unclear. Germline V lookup: CDR1 SGHTA, CDR2 FQGNSA. The V end lost 1 base, the J end lost 2 bases, and 18 bases lay between the germline ends. The CDR3 is 17 amino acids. In DNA form, the CDR3 reads TGTGCCAGCAGCTTAGGCAGGTGGGCACACAACACCTACGAGCAGTACTTC. Its translation is CASSLGRWAHNTYEQYF.

The CDR3 DNA is TGTGCCACCAGCAGACTTACCGGGGTTTATAATTCACCCCTCCACTTT. Translation gives CATSRLTGVYNSPLHF. The chain employs TRBV15 and TRBJ1-6; the D is unclear. Germline V gives CDR1 LNHNV, CDR2 YYDKDF (reference sequence). Trimming cost V 2 bases and J 4 bases, with 12 bases left between them. The CDR3 runs to 16 residues.

The chain carries TRBV7-8 and TRBJ2-7; D remains ambiguous. V was trimmed by 5 bases and J by 2 bases, leaving 13 bases between them. This CDR3 region has 14 residues. Germline V CDR1 and CDR2: SGHVS, FQNEAQ. In nucleotides, the CDR3 is TGTGCCAGCAGCATCCAACAGTGGACCTACGAGCAGTACTTC. It encodes CASSIQQWTYEQYF.

The chain is built from TRBV30 and TRBJ1-6, with D possibly matching TRBD1 (6 bases). CDR3 length: 17 residues. V lost 5 bases and J 7 bases, leaving 24 bases between the germline ends. Germline V CDR1 and CDR2: GTSNPN, SVGIG (reference sequence). The CDR3 DNA reads as TGTGCCTGGGCCCAGGGGCTTGCCTTGAGACGGAATTCACCCCTCCACTTT. As protein: CAWAQGLALRRNSPLHF.

A single count supports this clone. The chain couples TRBV6-5 to TRBJ2-1; 7 bases line up with TRBD1. V gave up 6 bases and J gave up 6 bases; unmatched junction bases: 11. This CDR3 spans 15 amino acids. From germline, CDR1 is MNHEY and CDR2 SVGAGI. CDR3 in amino acids: CASRAGDSIINEQFF. The DNA of the CDR3 is TGTGCCAGCAGGGCTGGGGACAGCATCATCAATGAGCAGTTCTTC.

The chain links TRBV5-4 to TRBJ1-2, with TRBD1 matching 10 bases. The V gene end was trimmed by 4 bases and the J gene end by 4 bases; junction bases not matched to a gene: 16. Germline V gene lookup returns CDR1 SGHNT and CDR2 YYREEE (reference sequence). This CDR3 spans 18 amino acids. CDR3 sequence (DNA): TGTGCCAGCAGCAGTTGGCCGAGATTCCGGGACAGGGGCTATGGCTACACCTTC. Translated, it gives CASSSWPRFRDRGYGYTF.

This clone showed up just once. The chain combines TRBV6-2 or TRBV6-3 with TRBJ1-1, with no clear D. This CDR3 contains 14 residues. Trimming pared 2 bases from V and 8 bases from J, leaving 15 bases between. Per the germline V gene, CDR1 is MNHEY and CDR2 is SVGEGT. As DNA, the CDR3 is TGTGCCAGCAGTTACACCCTCGAGGAAACCGAAGCTTTCTTT. It specifies CASSYTLEETEAFF.

V gene TRBV7-9 combines with J gene TRBJ1-4, with 7 bases matching TRBD1. Germline trimming cut 5 bases from V and 8 bases from J; bases unmatched to any gene: 14. Germline CDR1 and CDR2: SEHNR and FQNEAQ (reference sequence). CDR3 length equals 16 residues. This CDR3 reads CASSIYRGGVREKLFF. The CDR3 DNA follows: TGTGCCAGCAGCATCTACAGGGGCGGGGTGAGGGAAAAACTGTTTTTT.

J is TRBJ1-2 and V is TRBV3-1 (or the pseudogene TRBV3-2), with 8 positions matching TRBD1. V gave up 1 base and J gave up 0 bases; unmatched junction bases: 4. Germline-derived CDR1 and CDR2 are LGHDT and YNNKEL (reference sequence). This CDR3 is built from 16 residues. The CDR3: CASSQAGGTANYGYTF. The CDR3 coding sequence is TGTGCCAGCAGCCAAGCAGGGGGCACAGCTAACTATGGCTACACCTTC.

The V call is TRBV7-9, the J call TRBJ1-6; 12 nucleotides line up with TRBD1. Looked up from germline, CDR1 is SEHNR and CDR2 is FQNEAQ (reference sequence). CDR3 length equals 15 residues. The V and J ends lost 5 bases and 14 bases, in that order; junction bases with no gene match: 10. Here the CDR3 reads CASSRDRGRSLALHF. The CDR3 DNA reads as TGTGCCAGCAGCCGGGACAGGGGGCGTTCTTTGGCCCTCCACTTT.

This clone was recorded only once. V is TRBV5-4 and J is TRBJ1-2, with TRBD1 matching over 7 bases. The CDR3 consists of 15 residues. Trimming cost V 4 bases and J 5 bases; bases outside gene matches: 11. Per the germline V gene, CDR1 is SGHNT and CDR2 is YYREEE (reference sequence). CDR3 sequence (DNA): TGTGCCAGCAGCCAACCCGCCGGGACAGCTTATGGCTACACCTTC. Encoded protein: CASSQPAGTAYGYTF.

The V gene is TRBV9, the J gene TRBJ2-7; tentatively, D is TRBD1 (6 bases). Trimming pared 2 bases from V and 5 bases from J, leaving 20 bases between. The germline gives CDR1 SGDLS, CDR2 YYNGEE. This CDR3 is 16 amino acids long. The CDR3 bases are TGTGCCAGCAGCGTGGGGGCCGCTGCTGGGGGAAACGAGCAGTACTTC. It is translated as CASSVGAAAGGNEQYF. Supplemented by reference TRBV9 and TRBJ2-7, the full variable domain reads DSGVTQTPKHLITATGQRVTLRCSPRSGDLSVYWYQQSLDQGLQFLIQYYNGEERAKGNILERFSAQQFPDLHSELNLSSLELGDSALYFCASSVGAAAGGNEQYFGPGTRLTVT.

J is TRBJ2-2 and V is TRBV2; possible D gene TRBD2, 5 bases. This CDR3 region has 18 residues. Per the germline V gene, CDR1 is SNHLY and CDR2 is FYNNEI. Between the trimmed V and J ends, which lost 2 bases and 2 bases, there was a span of 18 bases. DNA for the CDR3: TGTGCCAGCAGTGAAATGTTCGGGGTTACGGCCAACACCGGGGAGCTGTTTTTT. Protein product: CASSEMFGVTANTGELFF.

The chain couples TRBV9 to TRBJ2-3; 7 bases align to TRBD2. This CDR3 region has 16 residues. With V trimmed by 4 bases and J by 4 bases, 12 bases remained unmatched. Germline V gives CDR1 SGDLS, CDR2 YYNGEE. CDR3 DNA sequence: TGTGCCAGCAGCCCCGATTGGGGGGGGGAGGCAGATACGCAGTATTTT. It is translated as CASSPDWGGEADTQYF.

The rearrangement links TRBV4-1 to TRBJ2-7; tentative D call: TRBD1 (5 bases). Germline V gene lookup returns CDR1 MGHRA and CDR2 YSYEKL. There are 13 residues in the CDR3. Trimming took 4 bases from V and 3 from J, leaving 10 bases between them. The CDR3 DNA reads as TGCGCCAGCAGCCCGACAGTAAACTACGAGCAGTACTTC. This codes for CASSPTVNYEQYF.

The chain uses TRBV27 and TRBJ1-4; TRBD1 is a possible D gene (5 bases). Trimming pared 6 bases from V and 0 bases from J, leaving 8 bases between. Per germline, CDR1 MNHEY and CDR2 SMNVEV (reference sequence). The CDR3 is made up of 14 amino acids. Written as DNA, the CDR3 is TGTGCCAGCAGAGCGGGGGCAACTAATGAAAAACTGTTTTTT. This encodes CASRAGATNEKLFF.

The CDR3 protein is CASSQAGQGMWGEAFF. DNA for the CDR3: TGCGCCAGCAGCCAAGCGGGACAGGGGATGTGGGGTGAAGCTTTCTTT. The chain is built from TRBV4-1 and TRBJ1-1, with 10 bases that match TRBD1. V lost 1 base and J lost 7; bases outside the gene matches: 9. The CDR3 contains 16 residues. The germline gives CDR1 MGHRA, CDR2 YSYEKL.

The V call is TRBV25-1, the J call TRBJ1-1; D gene uncertain. In germline, CDR1 is MGHDK, CDR2 SYGVNS. The V and J ends lost 2 bases and 5 bases respectively, with 9 bases between them. This CDR3 contains 13 residues. CDR3 coding DNA: TGTGCCAGCAGTGAAGAATCGGGGACTGAAGCTTTCTTT. Translating gives CASSEESGTEAFF.